What follows are 21 T cell receptor beta chains derived from one specimen sequenced in a study of blood T cell repertoires in COVID-19. The table came from immunoSEQ multiplex PCR; TCRdb's copy has only in-frame clones and leaves some out. The table has roughly 180,000 clones, approximately 88% seen once. The sample taken for sequencing was peripheral blood. These receptors were taken from a woman between 40 and 55 years old with COVID-19, enrolled during active disease.

This sequence joins TRBV5-1 and TRBJ2-5, with TRBD1 matching 9 bases. With V trimmed by 1 base and J by 5 bases, 3 bases remained unmatched. Per the germline V gene, CDR1 is SGHRS and CDR2 is YFSETQ. This CDR3 is 14 amino acids long. The CDR3 region has the DNA TGCGCCAGCAGCTTGACAGGGGGCGGGGAGACCCAGTACTTC. Translation gives CASSLTGGGETQYF.

V gene TRBV5-1 combines with J gene TRBJ1-5; D is possibly TRBD1 (6 bases). Germline V lookup: CDR1 SGHRS, CDR2 YFSETQ. The ends were cut back, 4 bases at V and 3 bases at J, with 17 bases in the middle. There are 16 residues in the CDR3. CDR3 protein: CASSPLPGAHNQPQHF. DNA for the CDR3: TGCGCCAGCAGCCCGCTACCAGGGGCCCACAATCAGCCCCAGCATTTT.

The gene calls are TRBV15 and TRBJ1-2; TRBD1 matches at 8 bases. CDR3 length equals 16 residues. V trimming: 1 base; J trimming: 2 bases; junction bases outside the gene matches: 6. CDR1 is LNHNV and CDR2 is YYDKDF in the germline V gene (reference sequence). The CDR3 region is CATSRGGTGGNYGYTF. CDR3 sequence (DNA): TGTGCCACCAGCAGAGGAGGGACAGGCGGAAACTATGGCTACACCTTC.

This chain links TRBV3-1 (or the pseudogene TRBV3-2) with TRBJ1-1; no firm D call. The V and J ends lost 0 bases and 4 bases respectively, with 24 bases between them. CDR3 length: 19 amino acids. The germline V gene encodes CDR1 LGHDT and CDR2 YNNKEL (reference sequence). The CDR3 nucleotides are TGTGCCAGCAGCCAAGATGGGGTACAGCCAAGGGAGGTGCGCACTGAAGCTTTCTTT. This sequence encodes CASSQDGVQPREVRTEAFF.

This chain uses TRBV19 with TRBJ1-1; a possible D gene is TRBD1 (6 bases). Germline-derived CDR1 and CDR2 are LNHDA and SQIVND (reference sequence). The ends were cut back, 3 bases at V and 1 base at J, with 6 bases in the middle. The length of the CDR3 is 13 residues. CDR3 nucleotide sequence: TGTGCCAGTAGTATCAGGGGGAACACTGAAGCTTTCTTT. This sequence encodes CASSIRGNTEAFF.

The V call is TRBV6-5, the J call TRBJ1-1; 7 bases are a match to TRBD1. Trimming took 5 bases from V and 2 from J; bases not matched to a gene: 8. The CDR3 runs 15 residues. Per germline, CDR1 MNHEY and CDR2 SVGAGI. CDR3 protein: CASSPWDSGNTEAFF. CDR3 coding DNA: TGTGCCAGCAGTCCCTGGGACAGCGGAAACACTGAAGCTTTCTTT.

The sample holds a few counts of this clone. The gene calls are TRBV3-1 (or the pseudogene TRBV3-2) and TRBJ2-1, with D tentatively TRBD2 (5 bases). CDR3 length equals 20 residues. Trimming took off 4 bases at V and 7 bases at J, with 32 bases between the two ends. Germline CDR1 and CDR2: LGHDT and YNNKEL (reference sequence). As DNA, the CDR3 is TGTGCCAGCAGCCCTCAAGACTCTCCCGGATCGGAGGTTCTGGAGAATGAGCAGTTCTTC. This encodes CASSPQDSPGSEVLENEQFF.

This clone was seen a handful of times. The V and J genes are TRBV6-4 and TRBJ2-3, with D perhaps matching TRBD1 (6 bases). The germline CDR1 and CDR2 sequences are MRHNA and SNTAGT. The CDR3 sequence is 14 residues long. Trimming pared 3 bases from V and 1 base from J, leaving 8 bases between. CDR3 amino acids: CASSERQGTDTQYF. As DNA, the CDR3 is TGTGCCAGCAGTGAAAGACAGGGCACAGATACGCAGTATTTT.

The CDR3, as DNA: TGTGCCAGCGGAGGTCCCATAGGGGGAGCTTTCTTT. This codes for CASGGPIGGAFF. The rearrangement joins TRBV28 to TRBJ1-1; TRBD1 might be the D (6 bases). This CDR3 has 12 residues. From germline, CDR1 is MDHEN and CDR2 SYDVKM. V lost 8 bases and J lost 10, with 17 bases in between.

The gene calls are TRBV24-1 and TRBJ2-5; D is undetermined. Germline assignment: CDR1 KGHDR and CDR2 SFDVKD. The CDR3 sequence is 12 residues long. The V gene lost 1 base and the J gene lost 4 bases, with 3 bases spanning the gap. The CDR3 loop reads CATSDFGETQYF. For the CDR3, the DNA is TGTGCCACCAGTGATTTCGGAGAGACCCAGTACTTC.

V usage is TRBV5-5 and J usage is TRBJ1-4, with 9 bases fitting TRBD1. Germline loops: CDR1 SGHKS, CDR2 YYEKEE (reference sequence). The CDR3 runs 15 residues. Unmatched junction bases numbered 8, after V lost 3 bases and J lost 8 bases. Written as DNA, the CDR3 is TGTGCCAGCAGCTCCCCCGGGACAGGGAGGGAAAAACTGTTTTTT. Protein sequence: CASSSPGTGREKLFF. The full variable domain, its missing parts supplied by reference TRBV5-5 and TRBJ1-4, is DAGVTQSPTHLIKTRGQQVTLRCSPISGHKSVSWYQQVLGQGPQFIFQYYEKEERGRGNFPDRFSARQFPNYSSELNVNALLLGDSALYLCASSSPGTGREKLFFGSGTQLSVL.

On this clone itself: Other nucleotide sequences in the sample specify the same CDR3. This sequence joins TRBV9 and TRBJ2-7; 11 bases match TRBD1. Germline V lookup: CDR1 SGDLS, CDR2 YYNGEE. The CDR3 length is 15 residues. V shed 0 bases, J shed 2 bases, and the junction held 1 base outside the gene matches. The DNA of the CDR3 is TGTGCCAGCAGCGTAGAGGGACAGGGGGCCTACGAGCAGTACTTC. It encodes CASSVEGQGAYEQYF.

The chain has TRBV25-1 and TRBJ1-2; TRBD1 might be the D (6 bases). The V gene lost 7 bases and the J gene lost 4 bases, with 10 bases spanning the gap. CDR3 length: 12 amino acids. CDR1 is MGHDK and CDR2 is SYGVNS in the germline V gene. CDR3 nucleotides: TGTGCCAGCAAAGGGGGTCCCTATGGCTACACCTTC. Translated, it gives CASKGGPYGYTF.

This chain connects TRBV5-1 to TRBJ1-4; TRBD1 aligns across 10 bases. Germline V gene sequence: CDR1 SGHRS, CDR2 YFSETQ. V shed 4 bases, J shed 0 bases, and the junction held 6 bases outside the gene matches. This CDR3 spans 17 amino acids. CDR3: CASSPRGQGATNEKLFF. DNA for the CDR3: TGCGCCAGCAGCCCGCGAGGACAGGGGGCAACTAATGAAAAACTGTTTTTT.

The chain combines TRBV28 with TRBJ1-2; D remains ambiguous. Germline CDR1 reads MDHEN; CDR2 reads SYDVKM. The V end was cut by 5 bases, the J end by 4 bases, with 8 bases between. This CDR3 spans 12 amino acids. Written as DNA, the CDR3 is TGTGCCAGCAGTGGAGCGACCTATGGCTACACCTTC. Protein: CASSGATYGYTF.

This chain connects TRBV7-9 to TRBJ1-6; no firm D call. This CDR3 has 14 amino acids. Trimming shortened V by 8 bases and J by 9 bases, and 17 bases separated the two germline ends. Germline-derived CDR1 and CDR2 are SEHNR and FQNEAQ (reference sequence). The DNA for the CDR3 is TGTGCCAGCGGGAAACAGAGGCGGGGTTCACCCCTCCACTTT. It encodes CASGKQRRGSPLHF. The whole variable domain, remainder taken from reference TRBV7-9 and TRBJ1-6, is DTGVSQNPRHKITKRGQNVTFRCDPISEHNRLYWYRQTLGQGPEFLTYFQNEAQLEKSRLLSDRFSAERPKGSFSTLEIQRTEQGDSAMYLCASGKQRRGSPLHFGNGTRLTVT.

This chain links TRBV20-1 with TRBJ2-1, with TRBD2 matching 9 bases. This CDR3 contains 18 residues. Germline V CDR1 and CDR2: DFQATT, SNEGSKA (reference sequence). V dropped 3 bases and J dropped 4; count of bases not matched to a gene: 16. The CDR3 nucleotides read TGCAGTGCTAGTGAATGGGCGGGAGGGCCGTCCCGGTACAATGAGCAGTTCTTC. It translates to CSASEWAGGPSRYNEQFF.

The rearrangement links TRBV7-2 to TRBJ2-7; 8 nucleotides align to TRBD2. Germline V lookup: CDR1 SGHTA, CDR2 FQGNSA. The CDR3 is 14 residues long. The V segment lost 0 bases and the J segment 4 bases; nucleotides outside the gene matches: 2. In nucleotides, the CDR3 is TGTGCCAGCAGCTTAGCCGGGAGGGGGTACGAGCAGTACTTC. This gives the protein CASSLAGRGYEQYF.

The chain has TRBV5-4 and TRBJ1-1, with D unclear. Trimming removed 2 bases at V and 2 bases at J, with 13 bases between. The CDR3 runs 15 residues. The V gene's germline CDR1 is SGHNT and CDR2 YYREEE (reference sequence). The CDR3 region has the DNA TGTGCCAGCAGCTTTCAGGCGCCGGGAAACACTGAAGCTTTCTTT. Protein product: CASSFQAPGNTEAFF.

The chain carries TRBV7-9 and TRBJ1-1; D gene uncertain. This CDR3 region has 10 residues. Germline CDR1 reads SEHNR; CDR2 reads FQNEAQ (reference sequence). Trimming cost V 8 bases and J 11 bases, with 12 bases left between them. The CDR3 sequence is CASEERDAFF. The CDR3 DNA sequence: TGTGCCAGCGAGGAGAGGGATGCTTTCTTT.

To note about this clone: Other nucleotide sequences from this sample produce the same CDR3. The chain employs TRBV19 and TRBJ2-1, with D perhaps TRBD1 (6 bases). Germline V CDR1 and CDR2: LNHDA, SQIVND (reference sequence). With 3 bases removed from V and 3 bases from J, the gap between germline ends came to 9 bases. The CDR3 is 14 amino acids. This CDR3 reads CASSIGGLYNEQFF. The CDR3 nucleotides read TGTGCCAGTAGTATTGGGGGCCTCTACAATGAGCAGTTCTTC.